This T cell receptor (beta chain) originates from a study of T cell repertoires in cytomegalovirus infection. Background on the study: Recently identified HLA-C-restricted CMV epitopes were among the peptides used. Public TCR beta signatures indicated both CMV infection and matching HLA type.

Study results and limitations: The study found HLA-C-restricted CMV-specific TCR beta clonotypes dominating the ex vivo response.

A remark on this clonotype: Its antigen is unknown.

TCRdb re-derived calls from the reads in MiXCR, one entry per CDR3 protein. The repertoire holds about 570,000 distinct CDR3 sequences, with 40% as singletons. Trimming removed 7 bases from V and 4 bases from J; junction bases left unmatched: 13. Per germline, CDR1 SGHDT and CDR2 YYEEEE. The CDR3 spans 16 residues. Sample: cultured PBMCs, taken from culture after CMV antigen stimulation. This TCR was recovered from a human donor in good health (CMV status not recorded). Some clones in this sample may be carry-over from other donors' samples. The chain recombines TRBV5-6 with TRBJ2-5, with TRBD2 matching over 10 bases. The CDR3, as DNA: TGTGCCAGCGTGGGGGTGACTAGCGGGTTAGCAGAGACCCAGTACTTC. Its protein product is CASVGVTSGLAETQYF.